The present T cell receptor (beta chain) was sequenced within a study of technical replicates of blood from several donors. The junction had 6 bases not matched to a gene; V was cut back by 7 bases and J by 5 bases. There are 12 residues in the CDR3. From germline, CDR1 is SQVTM and CDR2 ANQGSEA. Only in-frame clones appear in the TCRdb table, and some are missing; sequencing was by immunoSEQ multiplex PCR. The data show about 83,000 clones, about 91% seen once. This clonotype originated in a human donor in good health. Sequencing used T cells isolated from PBMCs. V is TRBV29-1 and J is TRBJ2-5, with 8 bases lining up with TRBD2. CDR3 amino acids: CSAGTRWETQYF. The CDR3 DNA follows: TGCAGCGCTGGGACTAGATGGGAGACCCAGTACTTC. The complete variable domain, with remaining parts taken from reference TRBV29-1 and TRBJ2-5, reads SAVISQKPSRDICQRGTSLTIQCQVDSQVTMMFWYRQQPGQSLTLIATANQGSEATYESGFVIDKFPISRPNLTFSTLTVSNMSPEDSSIYLCSAGTRWETQYFGPGTRLLVL.